This T cell receptor (beta chain) was recorded in a study of Ad26.COV2.S vaccination and SARS-CoV-2 variants. The overall study: In the study, Ad26.COV2.S was injected intramuscularly once, or twice 56 days apart.

Study-wide findings and caveats: An underestimation of total T cell responses may have resulted from the TCR breadth and depth analyses.

Germline V lookup: CDR1 LGHDT, CDR2 YNNKEL (reference sequence). This CDR3 contains 16 residues. Trimming removed 0 bases at V and 0 bases at J, with 9 bases between. Data came from immunoSEQ multiplex PCR; TCRdb stores just in-frame clones and leaves some out. The repertoire holds fewer than 500,000 clones, with 89% as singletons. As for this clone: The antigen is undetermined.

Documented treatment: 15 to 20 received Ad26.COV2.S at low or high dose, single or two shots; about 5 received placebo; per-sample allocation not given. Sampling occurred on day 63 after the first vaccine or placebo injection. This receptor was taken from a person aged 18 to 59 who received the Ad26.COV2.S COVID-19 vaccine or a placebo. Sequencing used peripheral blood, obtained in a trial of Ad26.COV2.S vaccine versus placebo. The chain employs TRBV3-1 (or the pseudogene TRBV3-2) and TRBJ2-1, with D perhaps TRBD2 (6 bases). CDR3 bases: TGTGCCAGCAGCCAAGATCGGGGGACCTCCTACAATGAGCAGTTCTTC. Amino acid sequence: CASSQDRGTSYNEQFF.